This T cell receptor beta chain is from a study of blood T cell repertoires in COVID-19. The overall study: In each case, the material was cDNA or gDNA derived from T cells, B-cell-depleted T cells, or PBMCs.

With V trimmed by 4 bases and J by 4 bases, 3 bases remained unmatched. CDR3 length: 14 amino acids. Germline V gives CDR1 MNHEY, CDR2 SVGAGI. Seattle's cohort entered during active infection and was followed longitudinally. Sequencing was performed with immunoSEQ multiplex PCR; in TCRdb, only in-frame clones are kept and a portion is missing. The data contain about 130,000 clones, 90% of them seen just once; the ten biggest clones take up approximately 4.6%. This TCR came from a man between 60 and 70 years old with COVID-19, enrolled during active disease. Input material: peripheral blood. The V gene is TRBV6-5, the J gene TRBJ1-1, with 10 nucleotides matching TRBD1. The CDR3 coding sequence is TGTGCCAGCAGTTCCGGGACAGGGGCCACTGAAGCTTTCTTT. Residues: CASSSGTGATEAFF.